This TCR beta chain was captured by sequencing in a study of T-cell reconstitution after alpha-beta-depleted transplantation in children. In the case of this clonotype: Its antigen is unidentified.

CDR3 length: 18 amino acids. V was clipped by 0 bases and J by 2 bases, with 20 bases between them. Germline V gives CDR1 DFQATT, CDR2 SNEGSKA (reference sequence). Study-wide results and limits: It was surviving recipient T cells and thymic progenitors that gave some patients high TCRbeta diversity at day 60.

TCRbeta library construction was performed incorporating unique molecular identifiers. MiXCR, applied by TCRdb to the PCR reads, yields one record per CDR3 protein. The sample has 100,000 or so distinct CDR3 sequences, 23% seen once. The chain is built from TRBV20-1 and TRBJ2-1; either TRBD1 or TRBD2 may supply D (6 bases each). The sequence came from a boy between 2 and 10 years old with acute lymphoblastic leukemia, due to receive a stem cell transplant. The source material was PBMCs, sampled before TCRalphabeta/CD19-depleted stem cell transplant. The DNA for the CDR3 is TGCAGTGCTAGAGATGGGGGCACGCGGGGCCTAACCTACAATGAGCAGTTCTTC. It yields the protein CSARDGGTRGLTYNEQFF.